This entry describes one T cell receptor beta chain. Its antigen is still unknown. This specimen comes from a study of shared clonotypes between healthy human individuals. Findings and limits, study-wide: The generation probabilities recorded for non-shared clonotypes fell below those of clonotypes shared by all four donors.

The length of the CDR3 is 15 residues. The germline gives CDR1 SGHTA, CDR2 FQGTGA. V lost 3 bases and J 3 bases, leaving 15 bases between the germline ends. Assay: immunoSEQ multiplex PCR; the TCRdb copy retains only in-frame clones and omits some. The sample consists of some 2.3 million clones, 85% to 95% of them appearing once. It was into CD45RA+ naive and CD45RA-negative memory subsets that the CD4+ cells were split. What was sequenced was naive CD4+ T cells from PBMCs. As for subset: CD45RA+ positively selected. The sequence was obtained from a man aged 18-30 years in good health. Some clones in this sample may be carry-over from other donors' samples. The chain links TRBV7-3 to TRBJ2-7; no reliable D call. CDR3 DNA sequence: TGTGCCAGCAGCTTCTCTGGACCCATGGGCTACGAGCAGTACTTC. Protein: CASSFSGPMGYEQYF.